This entry lists 16 T cell receptor beta chains sequenced from one sample in a study of T cell responses to AZD1222 COVID-19 vaccine. Clones were sequenced by immunoSEQ multiplex PCR, and TCRdb holds only the in-frame ones, with some missing. The sample holds more than 110,000 clones; 70% to 90% are singletons and the top ten take around 8%. The specimen comprised peripheral blood, sampled on day 0 of AZD1222 vaccination. The receptors stem from an adult in good health.

The chain is built from TRBV18 and TRBJ1-2; the D is unclear. The CDR3 runs 16 residues. Looked up from germline, CDR1 is KGHSH and CDR2 is LQKENI. V gave up 6 bases and J gave up 6 bases, with 23 bases separating them. CDR3 DNA sequence: TGTGCCAGCTCCTTCTCTAAGGACTCCCGAGGAGATGGCTACACCTTC. Protein product: CASSFSKDSRGDGYTF.

The chain links TRBV15 to TRBJ1-2, with TRBD1 identical over 9 bases. Per germline, CDR1 LNHNV and CDR2 YYDKDF (reference sequence). The length of the CDR3 is 13 residues. The ends lost 9 bases at V and 8 bases at J; junction bases unmatched: 10. This CDR3 is CATSGQGLSGYTF. In DNA, the CDR3 is TGTGCCACTTCGGGACAGGGTCTTTCAGGCTACACCTTC.

The genes are TRBV7-2 and TRBJ2-1, with D perhaps TRBD1 or TRBD2 (5 bases each). V gave up 4 bases and J gave up 7 bases, with 14 bases separating them. This CDR3 contains 14 residues. The V gene's germline CDR1 is SGHTA and CDR2 FQGNSA. The CDR3 region has the DNA TGTGCCAGCAGCTCCGGGGCCGGGCGAAATGAGCAGTTCTTC. Translation: CASSSGAGRNEQFF.

This sequence joins TRBV2 and TRBJ2-5; the D gene could be TRBD1 or TRBD2 (5 bases each). Trimming took off 4 bases at V and 1 base at J, with 10 bases between the two ends. Per germline, CDR1 SNHLY and CDR2 FYNNEI. There are 14 residues in the CDR3. The CDR3 DNA reads as TGTGCCAGCAGTGCGGGGCAGCCCCAAGAGACCCAGTACTTC. Its protein product is CASSAGQPQETQYF. Complete variable domain (other parts from reference TRBV2 and TRBJ2-5): EPEVTQTPSHQVTQMGQEVILRCVPISNHLYFYWYRQILGQKVEFLVSFYNNEISEKSEIFDDQFSVERPDGSNFTLKIRSTKLEDSAMYFCASSAGQPQETQYFGPGTRLLVL.

The CDR3 nucleotides read TGTGCCAGCAGCCTGGACACTGAAGCTTTCTTT. It codes for CASSLDTEAFF. This chain connects TRBV12-3 or TRBV12-4 to TRBJ1-1; D is unclear. V lost 6 bases to trimming and J lost 3 bases, with 5 bases between them. CDR3 length: 11 residues.

This chain joins TRBV15 and TRBJ2-1; D possibly corresponds to TRBD2 (6 bases). Germline CDR1 LNHNV, CDR2 YYDKDF (reference sequence). This CDR3 has 15 residues. Trimming left V 3 bases short and J 3 bases short, with 12 bases between. The CDR3 DNA reads TGTGCCACCAGCAGCGACCGGGACTTCTACAATGAGCAGTTCTTC. It yields the protein CATSSDRDFYNEQFF.

The CDR3 coding sequence is TGTGCCAGCAGCTTAGGCGGCACTTACTATGGCTACACCTTC. This codes for CASSLGGTYYGYTF. V usage is TRBV7-2 and J usage is TRBJ1-2, with D uncertain. V gave up 1 base and J gave up 3 bases, with 9 bases separating them. The CDR3 contains 14 residues. Germline assignment: CDR1 SGHTA and CDR2 FQGNSA.

The chain joins TRBV10-3 to TRBJ2-5, with 9 bases matching TRBD1. The germline CDR1 and CDR2 sequences are ENHRY and SYGVKD. The V gene end was trimmed by 3 bases and the J gene end by 5 bases; junction bases not matched to a gene: 10. The CDR3 length is 16 residues. CDR3 region: CAISDPRDRAGETQYF. CDR3 nucleotides: TGTGCCATCAGTGACCCTCGGGACAGGGCAGGGGAGACCCAGTACTTC.

The V and J genes are TRBV5-1 and TRBJ1-6; D is possibly TRBD1 (6 bases). Per the germline V gene, CDR1 is SGHRS and CDR2 is YFSETQ. The V gene lost 1 base and the J gene lost 7 bases, with 9 bases spanning the gap. This CDR3 is 14 amino acids long. The CDR3: CASSLKQGNSPLHF. DNA of the CDR3: TGCGCCAGCAGCTTGAAACAGGGAAATTCACCCCTCCACTTT.

V usage is TRBV11-2 and J usage is TRBJ1-3, with TRBD1 identical over 7 bases. The germline V gene encodes CDR1 SGHAT and CDR2 FQNNGV. The CDR3 spans 15 residues. Trimming took 5 bases from V and 5 from J; bases not matched to a gene: 9. The CDR3 is CASSLTGLIRNTIYF. The CDR3 region has the DNA TGTGCCAGCAGCCTGACAGGGTTAATTAGAAACACCATATATTTT.

The chain employs TRBV19 and TRBJ1-2, with D uncertain. The CDR3 has 16 amino acids. V lost 8 bases to trimming and J lost 0 bases, with 19 bases between them. Per germline, CDR1 LNHDA and CDR2 SQIVND (reference sequence). The CDR3 DNA reads TGTGCCAGTTCCATGGGGATCTATATCGCTAACTATGGCTACACCTTC. Translation: CASSMGIYIANYGYTF.

The chain is built from TRBV11-3 and TRBJ2-1; D not certain. CDR3 size: 11 residues. The germline gives CDR1 SGHNT, CDR2 YENEEA. The V gene lost 1 base and the J gene lost 10 bases, with 5 bases spanning the gap. In DNA form, the CDR3 reads TGTGCCAGCAGCTTAGTTATAGAGCAGTTCTTC. Its protein is CASSLVIEQFF.

This chain joins TRBV19 and TRBJ1-5; the D gene is possibly TRBD1 (6 bases). Looked up from germline, CDR1 is LNHDA and CDR2 is SQIVND (reference sequence). There are 15 residues in the CDR3. V gave up 4 bases and J gave up 1 base, with 11 bases separating them. CDR3 region: CASSRTATSNQPQHF. The CDR3 DNA is TGTGCCAGTAGTAGGACAGCCACAAGCAATCAGCCCCAGCATTTT.

The V and J genes are TRBV9 and TRBJ1-5, with TRBD1 identical over 7 bases. V lost 3 bases to trimming and J lost 6 bases; unmatched junction nucleotides: 3. The CDR3 contains 13 residues. Germline CDR1 SGDLS, CDR2 YYNGEE. The CDR3 loop is CASSEGASQPQHF. In nucleotides, the CDR3 is TGTGCCAGCAGCGAGGGGGCAAGTCAGCCCCAGCATTTT. Full variable domain (outside the CDR3, taken from reference TRBV9 and TRBJ1-5): DSGVTQTPKHLITATGQRVTLRCSPRSGDLSVYWYQQSLDQGLQFLIQYYNGEERAKGNILERFSAQQFPDLHSELNLSSLELGDSALYFCASSEGASQPQHFGDGTRLSIL.

The chain combines TRBV6-5 with TRBJ2-2; D gene uncertain. Deletions cut 7 bases from V and 2 bases from J, with 2 bases between. Looked up from germline, CDR1 is MNHEY and CDR2 is SVGAGI. The CDR3 runs 11 residues. CDR3 in DNA: TGTGCCAGCACCAACACCGGGGAGCTGTTTTTT. It codes for CASTNTGELFF.

The chain combines TRBV5-1 with TRBJ2-7; 7 bases map to TRBD1. V shed 4 bases and J 0 bases; nucleotides not matched to a gene: 7. There are 15 residues in the CDR3. CDR1 is SGHRS and CDR2 is YFSETQ in the germline V gene. The CDR3 DNA sequence: TGCGCCAGCAGCCCAGACAGGGCGATCTCCTACGAGCAGTACTTC. Translating it yields CASSPDRAISYEQYF.